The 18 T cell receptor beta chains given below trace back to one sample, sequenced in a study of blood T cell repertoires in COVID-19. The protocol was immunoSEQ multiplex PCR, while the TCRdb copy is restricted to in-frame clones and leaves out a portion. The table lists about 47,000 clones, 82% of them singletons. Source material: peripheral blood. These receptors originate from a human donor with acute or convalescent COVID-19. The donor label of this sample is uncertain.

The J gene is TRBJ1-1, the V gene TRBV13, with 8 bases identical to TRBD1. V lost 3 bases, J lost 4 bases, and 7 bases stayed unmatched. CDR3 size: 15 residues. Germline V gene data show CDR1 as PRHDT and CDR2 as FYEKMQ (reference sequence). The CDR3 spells CASSFLTGVSTEAFF. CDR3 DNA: TGTGCCAGCAGCTTTCTGACAGGGGTGAGCACTGAAGCTTTCTTT.

The CDR3 sequence is CASSLLAPQDTQYF. As DNA, the CDR3 is TGTGCCAGCAGCTTGCTAGCTCCACAAGATACGCAGTATTTT. V gene TRBV7-9 combines with J gene TRBJ2-3; weak D call: TRBD2 (5 bases). The CDR3 spans 14 residues. Trimming stripped 3 bases from V and 5 bases from J, with 12 bases between. Germline loops: CDR1 SEHNR, CDR2 FQNEAQ (reference sequence).

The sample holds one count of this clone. CDR3: CASSVTRGAVTIGYTF. The CDR3 coding sequence is TGTGCCAGCAGTGTTACGCGGGGGGCGGTCACTATTGGCTACACCTTC. The chain joins TRBV27 to TRBJ1-2; tentative D call: TRBD1 (6 bases). Germline V gives CDR1 MNHEY, CDR2 SMNVEV (reference sequence). This CDR3 contains 16 residues. The V end lost 5 bases, the J end lost 7 bases, and 23 bases lay between the germline ends.

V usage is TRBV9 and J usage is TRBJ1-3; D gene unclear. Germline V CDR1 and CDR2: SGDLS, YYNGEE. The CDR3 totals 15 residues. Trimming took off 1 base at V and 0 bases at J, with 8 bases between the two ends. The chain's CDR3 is CASSVLSGSGNTIYF. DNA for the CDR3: TGTGCCAGCAGCGTACTTTCGGGCTCTGGAAACACCATATATTTT.

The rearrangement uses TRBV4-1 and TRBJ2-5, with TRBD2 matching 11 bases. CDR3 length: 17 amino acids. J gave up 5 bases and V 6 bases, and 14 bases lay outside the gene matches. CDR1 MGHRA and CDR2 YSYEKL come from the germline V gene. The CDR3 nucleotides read TGCGCCAGCAGTCGTAATGGGTTTAGCGGGGGGGCGGAGACCCAGTACTTC. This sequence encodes CASSRNGFSGGAETQYF.

CDR3 coding DNA: TGTGCCTGGAGCCCAATTGACAGGGTAGCTGGAAACACCATATATTTT. As protein: CAWSPIDRVAGNTIYF. The chain combines TRBV30 with TRBJ1-3, with TRBD1 identical over 7 bases. CDR3 length equals 16 residues. Trimming cost V 3 bases and J 2 bases; bases outside gene matches: 10. The germline V gene has CDR1 GTSNPN and CDR2 SVGIG (reference sequence).

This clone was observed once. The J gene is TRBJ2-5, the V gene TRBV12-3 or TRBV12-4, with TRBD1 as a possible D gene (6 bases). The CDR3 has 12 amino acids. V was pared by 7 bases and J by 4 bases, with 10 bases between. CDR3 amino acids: CASTGQRETQYF. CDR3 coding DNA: TGTGCCAGCACCGGACAGAGAGAGACCCAGTACTTC.

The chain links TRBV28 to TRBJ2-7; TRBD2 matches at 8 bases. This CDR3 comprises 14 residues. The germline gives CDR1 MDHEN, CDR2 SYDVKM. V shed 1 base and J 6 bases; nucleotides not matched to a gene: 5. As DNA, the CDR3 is TGTGCCAGCAGTTTATCCAGCGGGAGAGGCGAGCAGTACTTC. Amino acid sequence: CASSLSSGRGEQYF.

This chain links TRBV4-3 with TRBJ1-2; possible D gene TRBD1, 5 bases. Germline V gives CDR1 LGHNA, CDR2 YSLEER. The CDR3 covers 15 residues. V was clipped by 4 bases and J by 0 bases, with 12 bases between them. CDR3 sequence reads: CASSRDSLANYGYTF. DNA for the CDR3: TGCGCCAGCAGCCGTGACAGTTTAGCTAACTATGGCTACACCTTC.

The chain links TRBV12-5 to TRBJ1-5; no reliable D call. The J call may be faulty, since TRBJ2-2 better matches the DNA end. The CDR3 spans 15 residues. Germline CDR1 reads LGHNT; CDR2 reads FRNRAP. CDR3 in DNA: TGTGCTAGTGGTTTGGGTAGCTCGTGGGGCGGGGAGCTGTTTTTT. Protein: CASGLGSSWGGELFF.

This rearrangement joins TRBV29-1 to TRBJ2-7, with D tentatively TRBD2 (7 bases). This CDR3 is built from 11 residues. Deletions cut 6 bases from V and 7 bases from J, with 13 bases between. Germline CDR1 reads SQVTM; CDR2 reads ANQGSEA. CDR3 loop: CSVGGLWEQYF. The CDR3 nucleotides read TGCAGCGTGGGGGGGCTATGGGAGCAGTACTTC.

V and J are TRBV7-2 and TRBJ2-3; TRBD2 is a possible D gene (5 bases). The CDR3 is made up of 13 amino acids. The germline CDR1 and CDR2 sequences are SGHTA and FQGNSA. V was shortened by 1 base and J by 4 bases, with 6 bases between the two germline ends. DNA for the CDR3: TGTGCCAGCAGCTTAGACGGGGCAGATACGCAGTATTTT. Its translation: CASSLDGADTQYF.

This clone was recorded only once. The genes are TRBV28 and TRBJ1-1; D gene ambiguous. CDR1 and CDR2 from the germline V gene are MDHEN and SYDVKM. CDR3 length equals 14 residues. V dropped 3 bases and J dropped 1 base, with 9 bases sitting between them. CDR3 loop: CASSFYQKNTEAFF. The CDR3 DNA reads TGTGCCAGCAGTTTTTACCAGAAGAACACTGAAGCTTTCTTT.

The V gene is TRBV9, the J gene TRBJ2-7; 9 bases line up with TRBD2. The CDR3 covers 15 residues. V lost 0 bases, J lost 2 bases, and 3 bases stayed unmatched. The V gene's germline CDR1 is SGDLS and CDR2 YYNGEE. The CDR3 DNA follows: TGTGCCAGCAGCGTAGGGGCGGGGGGGCCCTACGAGCAGTACTTC. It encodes CASSVGAGGPYEQYF.

In DNA, the CDR3 is TGCGCCAGCAGCTTAGGCGGGACAGCAAGGAATGAGCAGTTCTTC. Translated: CASSLGGTARNEQFF. The chain joins TRBV5-1 to TRBJ2-1; perhaps TRBD1 as D (7 bases). The CDR3 consists of 15 residues. V was pared by 2 bases and J by 7 bases, with 16 bases between. Germline CDR1 SGHRS, CDR2 YFSETQ.

The CDR3 loop reads CSVFGTKETQYF. The CDR3 DNA follows: TGCAGCGTCTTCGGGACAAAAGAGACCCAGTACTTC. The chain combines TRBV29-1 with TRBJ2-5, with D possibly TRBD1 on 6 matching bases. Germline CDR1 is SQVTM and CDR2 is ANQGSEA. The V end lost 6 bases, the J end lost 3 bases, and 11 bases lay between the germline ends. This CDR3 is built from 12 residues.

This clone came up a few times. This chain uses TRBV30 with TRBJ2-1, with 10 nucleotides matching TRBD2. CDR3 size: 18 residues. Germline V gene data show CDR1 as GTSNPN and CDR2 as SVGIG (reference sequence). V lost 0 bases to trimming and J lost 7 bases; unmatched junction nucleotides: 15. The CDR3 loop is CAWSVRRAGGPSSNEQFF. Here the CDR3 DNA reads TGTGCCTGGAGTGTACGGCGAGCGGGAGGGCCTAGCAGTAATGAGCAGTTCTTC.

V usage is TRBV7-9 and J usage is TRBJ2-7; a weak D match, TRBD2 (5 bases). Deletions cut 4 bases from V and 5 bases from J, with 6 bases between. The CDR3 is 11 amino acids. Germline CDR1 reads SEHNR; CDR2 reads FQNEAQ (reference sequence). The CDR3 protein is CASSSGDEQYF. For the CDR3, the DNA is TGTGCCAGCAGCTCCGGGGACGAGCAGTACTTC. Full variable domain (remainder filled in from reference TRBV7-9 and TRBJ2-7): DTGVSQNPRHKITKRGQNVTFRCDPISEHNRLYWYRQTLGQGPEFLTYFQNEAQLEKSRLLSDRFSAERPKGSFSTLEIQRTEQGDSAMYLCASSSGDEQYFGPGTRLTVT.